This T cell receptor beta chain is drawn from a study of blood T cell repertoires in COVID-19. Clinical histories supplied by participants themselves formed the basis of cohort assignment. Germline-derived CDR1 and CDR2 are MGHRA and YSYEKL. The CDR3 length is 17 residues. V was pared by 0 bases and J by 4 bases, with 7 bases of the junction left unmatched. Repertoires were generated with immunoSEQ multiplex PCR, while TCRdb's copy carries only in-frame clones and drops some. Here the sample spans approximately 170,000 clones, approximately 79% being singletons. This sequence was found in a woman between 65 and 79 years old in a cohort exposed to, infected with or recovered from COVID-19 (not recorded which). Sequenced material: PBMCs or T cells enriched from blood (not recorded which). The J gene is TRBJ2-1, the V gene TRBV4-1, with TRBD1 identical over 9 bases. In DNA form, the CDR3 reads TGCGCCAGCAGCCAAGAGGGGGTCGGGACAGGGTACAATGAGCAGTTCTTC. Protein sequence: CASSQEGVGTGYNEQFF.